Only a few counts were recorded for the clone carrying this TCR beta chain. The target antigen is unknown. These data come from a study of cytomegalovirus exposure and HLA in healthy donors. Turning to the study itself: From donors who were HLA-typed, an early data release held approximately 91 million unique TCRs.

Primers: 60 Vbeta forward and 13 Jbeta reverse. This table comes from immunoSEQ multiplex PCR, and its TCRdb copy is limited to in-frame clones, with some not included. The sample carries roughly 190,000 clones, roughly 80% recorded once. Germline V gene lookup returns CDR1 ENHRY and CDR2 SYGVKD. Deletions cut 0 bases from V and 6 bases from J, with 18 bases between. The CDR3 is made up of 16 amino acids. General study points: A previous analysis found most TCR beta V segments productive roughly 90% or roughly 30% of the time. As a later analysis showed, a missense DCLRE1C variant was linked to trimming of TCR beta V- and J-genes.

The chain combines TRBV10-3 with TRBJ2-7, with D maybe TRBD1 (5 bases). This TCR derives from a man aged 35 to 55 in good health and CMV-seropositive. The sequencing sample was made of PBMCs. CDR3 sequence reads: CAISESRTGANGEQYF. As DNA, the CDR3 is TGTGCCATCAGTGAGTCGAGAACAGGCGCTAATGGCGAGCAGTACTTC.